This TCR beta chain comes out of a study of blood T cell repertoires in COVID-19. At the level of the study: Donors in the United States, Italy and Spain gave samples during acute or convalescent COVID-19. Nucleic acid was either cDNA or gDNA, and it came from T cells, B-cell-depleted T cells, or PBMCs.

V gave up 2 bases and J gave up 4 bases; unmatched junction bases: 5. The length of the CDR3 is 14 residues. CDR1 and CDR2 from the germline V gene are SEHNR and FQNEAQ (reference sequence). Clones were read by immunoSEQ multiplex PCR, and TCRdb kept only the in-frame ones, dropping some. This table holds 250,000 to 300,000 clones, roughly nine tenths found once. Material for sequencing was peripheral blood. The clonotype comes from a woman aged 30 to 39 with COVID-19, enrolled during active disease. The chain links TRBV7-9 to TRBJ2-7; 7 bases match TRBD1. This CDR3 reads CASSLIGQDYEQYF. The CDR3 region has the DNA TGTGCCAGCAGCTTAATCGGACAGGATTACGAGCAGTACTTC. The whole variable domain, filled in from reference TRBV7-9 and TRBJ2-7, reads DTGVSQNPRHKITKRGQNVTFRCDPISEHNRLYWYRQTLGQGPEFLTYFQNEAQLEKSRLLSDRFSAERPKGSFSTLEIQRTEQGDSAMYLCASSLIGQDYEQYFGPGTRLTVT.